This TCR beta chain stems from a study of tumor-infiltrating lymphocytes in oesophageal squamous cell carcinoma. The table lists this clonotype with a few counts. Using its own MiXCR run on the PCR reads, TCRdb lists one record per CDR3 protein. The sample has about 20,000 distinct CDR3 sequences, 40% to 45% seen once. The V end lost 1 base, the J end lost 2 bases, and 7 bases lay between the germline ends. The CDR3 is 14 residues long. Germline-derived CDR1 and CDR2 are KGHSH and LQKENI. This receptor was taken from a male donor with esophageal squamous cell carcinoma. This chain uses TRBV18 with TRBJ2-3, with unresolved D. The sequencing input was normal esophageal tissue next to the tumor. The CDR3 DNA reads TGTGCCAGCTCACCACAAAAAAACACAGATACGCAGTATTTT. Translation: CASSPQKNTDTQYF.